What follows describes a single T cell receptor beta chain. Its antigen is still unknown. This sample is drawn from a study of CD8+CD57+ T cells in acquired aplastic anemia. The study's findings and limits: Common to patients and controls were twenty-nine CD8+ CDR3 sequences.

Patients who underwent sequencing had shown CD8+CD57+ cell expansion by flow cytometry. Investigators profiled TCR beta VDJ and CDR3 from genomic DNA template. Via MiXCR, TCRdb re-called the reads, giving one row per CDR3 protein. The data hold a few hundred thousand distinct CDR3 sequences, with around 50% observed a single time. The germline V gene encodes CDR1 LNHDA and CDR2 SQIVND (reference sequence). Trimming stripped 4 bases from V and 2 bases from J, with 9 bases between. The CDR3 sequence is 13 residues long. The sequenced material came from sorted CD4+, CD8+, or CD8+CD57+ T cells (not recorded which) from PBMCs. The TCR originated in a human donor with aplastic anemia. J is TRBJ2-7 and V is TRBV19, with D possibly called TRBD1 or TRBD2 (5 bases each). CDR3 in amino acids: CASSRDGAYEQYF. CDR3 DNA sequence: TGTGCCAGTAGTAGGGACGGAGCCTACGAGCAGTACTTC.